This T cell receptor (beta chain) was recovered during a study of T cells in Graves' hyperthyroidism and ophthalmopathy. The CDR3 consists of 14 residues. CDR1 and CDR2 from the germline V gene are MRHNA and SNTAGT. Trimming took off 2 bases at V and 8 bases at J, with 13 bases between the two ends. TCR beta CDR3 regions were amplified from RNA transcripts. An initial round of RT-PCR targeting the TCR CDR3 relied on the HTBI primer set. Each CDR3 protein is one row after TCRdb ran MiXCR on the multiplex PCR reads. The repertoire holds about 360,000 distinct CDR3 sequences, 13% seen once, with 9.2% in the top ten.

The sample was blood. The chain links TRBV6-4 to TRBJ2-1, with D unclear. This TCR was recovered from a woman between 18 and 29 years old with Graves' hyperthyroidism. DNA for the CDR3: TGTGCCAGCAGTGACCACCGGACGTGCCATGAGCAGTTCTTC. It is translated as CASSDHRTCHEQFF.